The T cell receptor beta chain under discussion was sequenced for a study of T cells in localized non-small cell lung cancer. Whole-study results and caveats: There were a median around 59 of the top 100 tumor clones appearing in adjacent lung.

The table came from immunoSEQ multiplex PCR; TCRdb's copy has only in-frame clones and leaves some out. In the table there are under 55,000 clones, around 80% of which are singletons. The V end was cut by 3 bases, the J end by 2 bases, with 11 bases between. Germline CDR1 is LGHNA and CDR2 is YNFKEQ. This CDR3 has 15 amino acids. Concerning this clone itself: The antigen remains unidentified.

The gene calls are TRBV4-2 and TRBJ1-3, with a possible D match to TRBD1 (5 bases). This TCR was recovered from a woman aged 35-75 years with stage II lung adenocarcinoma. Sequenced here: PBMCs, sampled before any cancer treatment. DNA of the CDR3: TGTGCCAGCAGCCAGATCTCAGGGACTGGAAACACCATATATTTT. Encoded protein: CASSQISGTGNTIYF.